This T cell receptor (beta chain) was profiled in a study of regulatory T cells in long-lasting Graves disease. Across the study: Persistent Graves' disease required over 5 years of antithyroid drugs and positive TSH receptor antibodies.

Arm-PCR with iRepertoire HTBI primers amplified the CDR3 regions for these TCR beta libraries. Per the original methods: Analysis of the samples identified roughly 62 TRBV and 14 TRBJ segments. TCRdb redid the calling of the multiplex PCR reads with MiXCR, one entry per CDR3 protein. TCRdb assigned the V and J calls; the authors' analysis was not used. The sample carries around 400,000 distinct CDR3 sequences, about 20% recorded once. As for time point: persistent/refractory GD, antithyroid drugs over 5 years with positive TRAb. Construction of the TCR library relied on RNA isolated from PBMCs. CDR1 is DFQATT and CDR2 is SNEGSKA in the germline V gene (reference sequence). The CDR3 consists of 14 residues. V was clipped by 3 bases and J by 3 bases; unmatched bases: 2. Overall study results and limits: Persistent Graves' patients showed reduced TCR diversity versus newly diagnosed patients.

Comment on this clonotype: Its antigen is not known.

Sequenced material: peripheral blood mononuclear cells (PBMCs), taken when the disease was refractory, from a patient treated with antithyroid drugs. The V gene is TRBV20-1, the J gene TRBJ2-7; 13 nucleotides align to TRBD2. This receptor was obtained from a female donor with Graves disease. This CDR3 is CSARGTSGNYEQYF. The CDR3, as DNA: TGCAGTGCTAGGGGGACTAGCGGGAACTACGAGCAGTACTTC.